These T cell receptor beta chains were read from a single sample in a study of PD-L1 blockade in urothelial cancer. TCRdb's table, derived via immunoSEQ multiplex PCR, lists solely in-frame clones and lacks some. This sample carries tens of thousands of clones, around 87% of them seen once, and the ten largest clones take approximately 1.5%. Sequencing used PBMCs, obtained around atezolizumab (anti-PD-L1) treatment. All receptors come from a man aged 60-69 years with urothelial cancer. Both conserved end residues are part of each CDR3. D genes are given only for firm matches. The listing skips clone size in some rows; elsewhere it reads once, few, many or a size class.

V gene: TRBV2
clone size: .
D gene: .
J gene: TRBJ2-3
CDR3 DNA: TGTGCCAGCAAGTTACGGTTGGAGGTATTCCCGAGAGATACGCAGTATTTT
CDR3 protein: CASKLRLEVFPRDTQYF

V gene: TRBV30
clone size: few
D gene: .
J gene: TRBJ1-5
CDR3 DNA: TGTGCCTGGAGTACAGGGCGTAATCAGCCCCAGCATTTT
CDR3 protein: CAWSTGRNQPQHF

V gene: TRBV5-4
clone size: .
D gene: TRBD2
J gene: TRBJ2-3
CDR3 DNA: TGTGCCAGCAGCTTGGGGGGGACTAGCTTTCGAGATACGCAGTATTTT
CDR3 protein: CASSLGGTSFRDTQYF

V gene: TRBV11-3
clone size: .
D gene: TRBD1
J gene: TRBJ2-5
CDR3 DNA: TGTGCCAGCAGCTTAGCGGGGGACAGGGACACCCAGTACTTC
CDR3 protein: CASSLAGDRDTQYF

V gene: TRBV7-2
clone size: .
D gene: .
J gene: TRBJ1-4
CDR3 DNA: TGTGCCAGCCGCCCCTCCTCCCCACTTAATGAAAAACTGTTTTTT
CDR3 protein: CASRPSSPLNEKLFF

V gene: TRBV5-4
clone size: .
D gene: TRBD1
J gene: TRBJ1-5
CDR3 DNA: TGTGCCAGCAGCTTGGCAGGGGGAGGCAATCAGCCCCAGCATTTT
CDR3 protein: CASSLAGGGNQPQHF

V gene: TRBV11-2
clone size: .
D gene: .
J gene: TRBJ2-3
CDR3 DNA: TGTGCCAGCAGCTTAGCTAGCGAGTACACAGATACGCAGTATTTT
CDR3 protein: CASSLASEYTDTQYF

V gene: TRBV6-1
clone size: .
D gene: .
J gene: TRBJ2-2
CDR3 DNA: TGTGCCAGCGCGTACACCGGGGAGCTGTTTTTT
CDR3 protein: CASAYTGELFF

V gene: TRBV18
clone size: .
D gene: TRBD1
J gene: TRBJ2-5
CDR3 DNA: TGTGCCAGCTCAGGGAATTGGGACAGGGAAGAGACCCAGTACTTC
CDR3 protein: CASSGNWDREETQYF

V gene: TRBV6-6
clone size: .
D gene: .
J gene: TRBJ2-5
CDR3 DNA: TGTGCCAGCAGTTACTCAGGACTCCCGGGAGAGACCCAGTACTTC
CDR3 protein: CASSYSGLPGETQYF

V gene: TRBV7-9
clone size: once
D gene: .
J gene: TRBJ1-2
CDR3 DNA: TGTGCCAGCAGCCTAGGAGGCGGGGTTGATGGCTACACCTTC
CDR3 protein: CASSLGGGVDGYTF

V gene: TRBV11-2
clone size: .
D gene: .
J gene: TRBJ1-1
CDR3 DNA: TGTGCCAGCAGCTCCAGGGACACCTACACTGAAGCTTTCTTT
CDR3 protein: CASSSRDTYTEAFF

V gene: TRBV7-6
clone size: .
D gene: .
J gene: TRBJ2-1
CDR3 DNA: TGTGCCAGCAGCCCCGGTCCCAACTATGAGCAGTTCTTC
CDR3 protein: CASSPGPNYEQFF

V gene: TRBV5-6
clone size: .
D gene: TRBD1
J gene: TRBJ1-6
CDR3 DNA: TGTGCCAGCTCCCTTTCCCCCACAGGGGGCAATTCACCCCTCCACTTT
CDR3 protein: CASSLSPTGGNSPLHF

V gene: TRBV7-2
clone size: .
D gene: TRBD2
J gene: TRBJ2-3
CDR3 DNA: TGTGCCAGCAGCTTAGCGGGGGGGAGGTTCTCAGATACGCAGTATTTT
CDR3 protein: CASSLAGGRFSDTQYF